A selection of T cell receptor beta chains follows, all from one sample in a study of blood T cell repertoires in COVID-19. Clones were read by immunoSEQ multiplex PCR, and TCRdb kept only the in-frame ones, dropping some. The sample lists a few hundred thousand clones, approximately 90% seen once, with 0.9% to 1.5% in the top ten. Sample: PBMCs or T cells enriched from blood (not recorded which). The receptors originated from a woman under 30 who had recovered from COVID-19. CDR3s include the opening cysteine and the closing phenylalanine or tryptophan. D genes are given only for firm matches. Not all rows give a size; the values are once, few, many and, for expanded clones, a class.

CDR3aa: CASSSGQSSYEQYF; CDR3nt: TGTGCCAGTAGTTCGGGACAGTCCTCCTACGAGCAGTACTTC; len: 14; d_gene: TRBD1; v_gene: TRBV19; abundance: -; j_gene: TRBJ2-7
CDR3aa: CASSIPRSNYGYTF; CDR3nt: TGTGCCAGTAGTATTCCGCGGTCTAACTATGGCTACACCTTC; len: 14; d_gene: -; v_gene: TRBV19; abundance: -; j_gene: TRBJ1-2
CDR3aa: CASSLGWGDTEAFF; CDR3nt: TGTGCCAGCAGCTTAGGGTGGGGGGACACTGAAGCTTTCTTT; len: 14; d_gene: -; v_gene: TRBV5-6; abundance: -; j_gene: TRBJ1-1
CDR3aa: CASNESGAGANVLTF; CDR3nt: TGTGCCAGTAACGAATCAGGGGCCGGGGCCAACGTCCTGACTTTC; len: 15; d_gene: -; v_gene: TRBV19; abundance: -; j_gene: TRBJ2-6
CDR3aa: CASSPGTGGQPQHF; CDR3nt: TGCGCCAGCAGCCCCGGGACAGGGGGCCAGCCCCAGCATTTT; len: 14; d_gene: TRBD1; v_gene: TRBV4-3; abundance: -; j_gene: TRBJ1-5
CDR3aa: CASSSDRASYEQYF; CDR3nt: TGCGCCAGCAGCTCAGACAGGGCCTCCTACGAGCAGTACTTC; len: 14; d_gene: TRBD1; v_gene: TRBV5-1; abundance: -; j_gene: TRBJ2-7
CDR3aa: CSASAGGNTDTQYF; CDR3nt: TGCAGTGCTAGTGCGGGGGGAAACACAGATACGCAGTATTTT; len: 14; d_gene: TRBD2; v_gene: TRBV20-1; abundance: -; j_gene: TRBJ2-3
CDR3aa: CAWNIEPGQGVAGNTIYF; CDR3nt: TGTGCCTGGAATATAGAACCGGGACAGGGGGTGGCTGGAAACACCATATATTTT; len: 18; d_gene: TRBD1; v_gene: TRBV30; abundance: -; j_gene: TRBJ1-3
CDR3aa: CASSSDRANTEAFF; CDR3nt: TGTGCCAGCAGCTCGGACAGGGCGAACACTGAAGCTTTCTTT; len: 14; d_gene: TRBD1; v_gene: TRBV27; abundance: -; j_gene: TRBJ1-1
CDR3aa: CASSTTTGLGYGYTF; CDR3nt: TGTGCCAGCAGTACCACGACAGGGCTCGGCTATGGCTACACCTTC; len: 15; d_gene: TRBD1; v_gene: TRBV28; abundance: -; j_gene: TRBJ1-2
CDR3aa: CASSLGQSGGAFF; CDR3nt: TGTGCCAGCAGCTTGGGACAGAGCGGAGGAGCTTTCTTT; len: 13; d_gene: TRBD1; v_gene: TRBV7-2; abundance: -; j_gene: TRBJ1-1
CDR3aa: CASSHLGHGLGYTF; CDR3nt: TGCGCCAGCAGCCATCTCGGACACGGTCTAGGCTACACCTTC; len: 14; d_gene: -; v_gene: TRBV4-1; abundance: once; j_gene: TRBJ1-2
CDR3aa: CASSVTDYNEQFF; CDR3nt: TGCGCCAGCAGCGTTACAGATTACAATGAGCAGTTCTTC; len: 13; d_gene: -; v_gene: TRBV5-1; abundance: -; j_gene: TRBJ2-1
CDR3aa: CASSERTGLSGELFF; CDR3nt: TGCGCCAGCAGCGAGAGGACAGGGTTATCCGGGGAGCTGTTTTTT; len: 15; d_gene: TRBD1; v_gene: TRBV4-3; abundance: -; j_gene: TRBJ2-2
CDR3aa: CASSNAVKPGIGYGYTF; CDR3nt: TGTGCCAGCTCCAACGCTGTGAAACCCGGTATTGGCTATGGCTACACCTTC; len: 17; d_gene: -; v_gene: TRBV18; abundance: -; j_gene: TRBJ1-2
CDR3aa: CASSHETGVAEAFF; CDR3nt: TGTGCCAGCAGCCACGAGACAGGGGTGGCTGAAGCTTTCTTT; len: 14; d_gene: TRBD1; v_gene: TRBV7-9; abundance: -; j_gene: TRBJ1-1
CDR3aa: CASRTVLNYGYTF; CDR3nt: TGTGCCAGCAGGACAGTTTTGAACTATGGCTACACCTTC; len: 13; d_gene: -; v_gene: TRBV11-2; abundance: -; j_gene: TRBJ1-2
CDR3aa: CAWARQGDYTF; CDR3nt: TGTGCCTGGGCCCGGCAGGGGGACTACACCTTC; len: 11; d_gene: TRBD1; v_gene: TRBV30; abundance: -; j_gene: TRBJ1-2
CDR3aa: CASSPQTNWGLNTGELFF; CDR3nt: TGTGCCAGCTCACCGCAAACTAATTGGGGACTCAACACCGGGGAGCTGTTTTTT; len: 18; d_gene: -; v_gene: TRBV18; abundance: -; j_gene: TRBJ2-2
CDR3aa: CASSQERVGLSTDTQYF; CDR3nt: TGCGCCAGCAGCCAAGAACGTGTCGGACTCAGCACAGATACGCAGTATTTT; len: 17; d_gene: -; v_gene: TRBV4-1; abundance: -; j_gene: TRBJ2-3
CDR3aa: CASSSKGPHEQYF; CDR3nt: TGTGCCAGCAGCTCTAAGGGGCCTCACGAGCAGTACTTC; len: 13; d_gene: -; v_gene: TRBV7-2; abundance: -; j_gene: TRBJ2-7
CDR3aa: CASSERFDTIYF; CDR3nt: TGTGCCAGCAGCGAGAGGTTCGACACCATATATTTT; len: 12; d_gene: -; v_gene: TRBV5-8; abundance: -; j_gene: TRBJ1-3
CDR3aa: CASTPIAGVAKNIQYF; CDR3nt: TGTGCCAGCACCCCGATAGCGGGGGTAGCCAAAAACATTCAGTACTTC; len: 16; d_gene: TRBD2; v_gene: TRBV27; abundance: -; j_gene: TRBJ2-4
CDR3aa: CASSQDSRNTEAFF; CDR3nt: TGCGCCAGCAGCCAAGATAGCCGGAACACTGAAGCTTTCTTT; len: 14; d_gene: -; v_gene: TRBV4-3; abundance: -; j_gene: TRBJ1-1
CDR3aa: CASSLEGQGAYEQYF; CDR3nt: TGCGCCAGCAGCCTGGAGGGACAGGGAGCCTACGAGCAGTACTTC; len: 15; d_gene: TRBD1; v_gene: TRBV5-1; abundance: -; j_gene: TRBJ2-7
CDR3aa: CASSIMSSSNQPQHF; CDR3nt: TGTGCCAGTAGTATAATGTCTAGTAGTAATCAGCCCCAGCATTTT; len: 15; d_gene: -; v_gene: TRBV19; abundance: -; j_gene: TRBJ1-5
CDR3aa: CASSLGAGLSVHGYTF; CDR3nt: TGTGCCAGCAGCTTAGGGGCAGGACTCAGCGTGCATGGCTACACCTTC; len: 16; d_gene: -; v_gene: TRBV7-2; abundance: -; j_gene: TRBJ1-2
CDR3aa: CASSAGQSYEQYF; CDR3nt: TGTGCCAGCAGCGCGGGACAGTCCTACGAGCAGTACTTC; len: 13; d_gene: -; v_gene: TRBV5-4; abundance: -; j_gene: TRBJ2-7
CDR3aa: CASGGQDNYGYTF; CDR3nt: TGTGCCAGCGGGGGACAGGACAACTATGGCTACACCTTC; len: 13; d_gene: TRBD1; v_gene: TRBV12-3/TRBV12-4; abundance: -; j_gene: TRBJ1-2
CDR3aa: CAWSLGKGREPQHF; CDR3nt: TGTGCCTGGAGTCTCGGGAAGGGTAGGGAGCCCCAGCATTTT; len: 14; d_gene: -; v_gene: TRBV30; abundance: -; j_gene: TRBJ1-5
CDR3aa: CATSRDQRNHEAFF; CDR3nt: TGTGCCACCAGCAGAGATCAGCGAAACCATGAAGCTTTCTTT; len: 14; d_gene: -; v_gene: TRBV15; abundance: -; j_gene: TRBJ1-1
CDR3aa: CASSLFPTGSYNEQFF; CDR3nt: TGTGCCAGCAGCTTATTCCCGACAGGTTCCTACAATGAGCAGTTCTTC; len: 16; d_gene: -; v_gene: TRBV5-6; abundance: -; j_gene: TRBJ2-1